This T cell receptor beta chain was documented in a study of T-cell reconstitution after alpha-beta-depleted transplantation in children. Unique molecular identifiers were used to barcode this TCRbeta library. TCRdb reprocessed the PCR reads with MiXCR, giving one entry per CDR3 protein. The sample yields 45,000 or so distinct CDR3 sequences, around 53% seen once. This clonotype was picked up a small number of times. What it binds is not known. The CDR3 is 18 residues long. The V segment lost 6 bases and the J segment 6 bases; nucleotides outside the gene matches: 19. From germline, CDR1 is SGHVT and CDR2 SQSDAQ. Study-level results: At one year after transplant, newly produced T cells mostly accounted for T-cell counts and diversity.

The sample here was peripheral blood, taken before TCRalphabeta/CD19-depleted stem cell transplant. This TCR was recovered from a boy younger than two with SCID, due to receive a stem cell transplant. The chain couples TRBV7-4 to TRBJ2-7, with 11 bases that match TRBD1. The CDR3 is CASSRPNRDRGVHCEQYF. The CDR3 DNA follows: TGTGCCAGCAGTCGCCCCAACCGGGACAGGGGGGTTCACTGCGAGCAGTACTTC.